One sample yielded the 18 T cell receptor beta chains listed below, sequenced in a study of cytomegalovirus exposure and HLA in healthy donors. Vbeta (60) and Jbeta (13) primers were used in the PCR. The data were produced by immunoSEQ multiplex PCR, yet TCRdb's version contains in-frame clones alone and is incomplete. Among 310,000 or so clones listed, approximately 90% were seen once. Sequencing was performed on PBMCs. Receptor source: a woman younger than 35 in good health and CMV-seronegative.

This chain joins TRBV11-2 and TRBJ1-1, with unresolved D. Germline V CDR1 and CDR2: SGHAT, FQNNGV. The germline V and J ends were trimmed by 4 bases and 0 bases, with 6 bases remaining between them. The CDR3 runs 13 residues. The DNA for the CDR3 is TGTGCCAGCAGCTCCCAAATGAACACTGAAGCTTTCTTT. It encodes CASSSQMNTEAFF.

The chain is built from TRBV5-1 and TRBJ2-5; 8 positions match TRBD1. Trimming removed 0 bases from V and 4 bases from J; junction bases left unmatched: 5. This CDR3 comprises 15 residues. CDR1 is SGHRS, CDR2 YFSETQ, per germline. As DNA, the CDR3 is TGCGCCAGCAGCTTGGAAGGACAGGGTGCAGAGACCCAGTACTTC. It yields the protein CASSLEGQGAETQYF. Supplemented by reference TRBV5-1 and TRBJ2-5, the full variable domain reads KAGVTQTPRYLIKTRGQQVTLSCSPISGHRSVSWYQQTPGQGLQFLFEYFSETQRNKGNFPGRFSGRQFSNSRSEMNVSTLELGDSALYLCASSLEGQGAETQYFGPGTRLLVL.

The genes are TRBV18 and TRBJ1-6, with TRBD1 matching over 7 bases. The CDR3 has 14 residues. Losses at the gene ends were 6 bases for V and 6 bases for J; bases not matched to a gene: 5. Germline values: CDR1 KGHSH, CDR2 LQKENI. The CDR3 nucleotides read TGTGCCAGCTCGCCGGGACAGACTAATTCACCCCTCCACTTT. This sequence encodes CASSPGQTNSPLHF.

The V and J genes are TRBV11-2 and TRBJ1-1, with 8 bases that match TRBD1. V shed 4 bases and J 6 bases; nucleotides not matched to a gene: 4. Germline V gene sequence: CDR1 SGHAT, CDR2 FQNNGV. The CDR3 totals 13 residues. The CDR3 sequence is CASSSRGHAEAFF. CDR3 in DNA: TGTGCCAGCAGCTCCAGGGGGCATGCTGAAGCTTTCTTT.

The CDR3, as DNA: TGTGCCACCAGCAGTACAGATTATGAGACCCAGTACTTC. Protein sequence: CATSSTDYETQYF. The J gene is TRBJ2-5, the V gene TRBV15; D not resolved. The CDR3 extends over 13 amino acids. The germline V and J ends were trimmed by 3 bases and 5 bases, with 10 bases remaining between them. Germline V lookup: CDR1 LNHNV, CDR2 YYDKDF (reference sequence).

A single count supports this clone. The V gene is TRBV7-6, the J gene TRBJ1-1, with D hard to call. Germline V CDR1 and CDR2: SGHVS, FNYEAQ. CDR3 length: 14 residues. The V end was cut by 5 bases, the J end by 1 base, with 11 bases between. DNA for the CDR3: TGTGCCAGCAGCCTACCAACGGGGAACACTGAAGCTTTCTTT. It is translated as CASSLPTGNTEAFF. The full variable domain, its missing parts supplied by reference TRBV7-6 and TRBJ1-1, is GAGVSQSPRYKVTKRGQDVALRCDPISGHVSLYWYRQALGQGPEFLTYFNYEAQQDKSGLPNDRFSAERPEGSISTLTIQRTEQRDSAMYRCASSLPTGNTEAFFGQGTRLTVV.

The V and J genes are TRBV6-1 and TRBJ2-2; TRBD1 is a possible D gene (5 bases). Trimming stripped 10 bases from V and 1 base from J, with 7 bases between. Germline lookup yields CDR1 MNHNS and CDR2 SASEGT. The CDR3 consists of 12 residues. Written as DNA, the CDR3 is TGTGCCACCGACAGGAACACCGGGGAGCTGTTTTTT. It is translated as CATDRNTGELFF.

The chain is built from TRBV6-7 and TRBJ1-6; no reliable D call. TRBV6-7 is noted as an ORF with a role that remains uncertain. V lost 2 bases to trimming and J lost 5 bases, with 10 bases between them. The CDR3 is made up of 15 amino acids. DNA for the CDR3: TGTGCCAGCAGTTACGTTTCAGTCAATAATTCACCCCTCCACTTT. Its protein product is CASSYVSVNNSPLHF.

In this sample, this clone turned up once. The V and J genes are TRBV6-5 and TRBJ2-7, with no clear D. Trimming left V 1 base short and J 3 bases short, with 13 bases between. Per the germline V gene, CDR1 is MNHEY and CDR2 is SVGAGI. This CDR3 spans 15 amino acids. The CDR3 loop is CASSYLPGVNYEQYF. CDR3 coding DNA: TGTGCCAGCAGTTACTTACCGGGTGTAAACTACGAGCAGTACTTC.

The V gene is TRBV13, the J gene TRBJ1-4; possibly TRBD1 for D (6 bases). With 6 bases removed from V and 1 base from J, the gap between germline ends came to 12 bases. Germline-derived CDR1 and CDR2 are PRHDT and FYEKMQ (reference sequence). The CDR3 length is 15 residues. The CDR3 nucleotides read TGTGCCAGCAGAGGACAGAGGGGAACTAATGAAAAACTGTTTTTT. Translation: CASRGQRGTNEKLFF. Looking up the rest from reference TRBV13 and TRBJ1-4 gives the full variable domain: AAGVIQSPRHLIKEKRETATLKCYPIPRHDTVYWYQQGPGQDPQFLISFYEKMQSDKGSIPDRFSAQQFSDYHSELNMSSLELGDSALYFCASRGQRGTNEKLFFGSGTQLSVL.

The chain is built from TRBV7-9 and TRBJ1-1, with D perhaps TRBD1 (6 bases). The germline V gene encodes CDR1 SEHNR and CDR2 FQNEAQ (reference sequence). The CDR3 is made up of 12 amino acids. The V end lost 1 base, the J end lost 11 bases, and 11 bases lay between the germline ends. The DNA for the CDR3 is TGTGCCAGCAGCTTAGTGCGCAGGGGCGCTTTCTTT. Its protein is CASSLVRRGAFF.

The gene calls are TRBV2 and TRBJ1-1; D unclear. The length of the CDR3 is 14 residues. V dropped 7 bases and J dropped 0 bases, with 12 bases sitting between them. Per germline, CDR1 SNHLY and CDR2 FYNNEI. The CDR3 DNA follows: TGTGCCAGCACCGAGGCAGTCGTGAACACTGAAGCTTTCTTT. Its protein product is CASTEAVVNTEAFF.

To note about this clone: Here the CDR3 omits its conserved ending phenylalanine or tryptophan, so a read error is the likely source. CDR3 in DNA: TGTGCCAGCAGAACCGACAGGACGGACGATCAGCCCCAGCATCTT. Translating gives CASRTDRTDDQPQHL. This chain connects TRBV28 to TRBJ1-5; D is possibly TRBD1 (6 bases). The CDR3 loop spans 15 amino acids. V lost 6 bases to trimming and J lost 5 bases, with 17 bases between them. From germline, CDR1 is MDHEN and CDR2 SYDVKM.

The chain links TRBV11-2 to TRBJ2-1; 8 bases fit TRBD2. The CDR3 totals 15 residues. Per germline, CDR1 SGHAT and CDR2 FQNNGV. With 4 bases clipped from V and 6 bases from J, the junction kept 8 bases outside the gene matches. CDR3 DNA: TGTGCCAGCAGCTCCACTAGCGGAGACCTCAATGAGCAGTTCTTC. Translation: CASSSTSGDLNEQFF.

The chain uses TRBV5-1 and TRBJ2-1; TRBD2 agrees at 11 bases. The CDR3 runs to 15 residues. Germline CDR1 SGHRS, CDR2 YFSETQ. V shed 5 bases, J shed 5 bases, and the junction held 6 bases outside the gene matches. CDR3 sequence reads: CASSPLAGVNNEQFF. The CDR3 DNA follows: TGCGCCAGCAGTCCACTAGCGGGGGTGAACAATGAGCAGTTCTTC.

The chain links TRBV10-1 to TRBJ1-5, with D possibly being TRBD1 (6 bases). From germline, CDR1 is WNHNN and CDR2 SYGVQD (reference sequence). The V end was cut by 6 bases, the J end by 0 bases, with 15 bases between. This CDR3 is 16 amino acids long. CDR3 region: CASRATGANSNQPQHF. The DNA of the CDR3 is TGCGCCAGCAGAGCGACAGGAGCTAATAGCAATCAGCCCCAGCATTTT.

The chain employs TRBV11-2 and TRBJ2-1; maybe TRBD1 (5 bases). With 0 bases removed from V and 8 bases from J, the gap between germline ends came to 17 bases. The CDR3 length is 16 residues. Looked up from germline, CDR1 is SGHAT and CDR2 is FQNNGV. This chain's CDR3 is CASSLDHGAARHEQFF. The CDR3, as DNA: TGTGCCAGCAGCTTAGATCATGGGGCGGCGCGCCATGAGCAGTTCTTC. The complete variable domain, with remaining parts taken from reference TRBV11-2 and TRBJ2-1, reads EAGVAQSPRYKIIEKRQSVAFWCNPISGHATLYWYQQILGQGPKLLIQFQNNGVVDDSQLPKDRFSAERLKGVDSTLKIQPAKLEDSAVYLCASSLDHGAARHEQFFGPGTRLTVL.

The gene calls are TRBV27 and TRBJ2-1, with TRBD2 matching 14 bases. Germline V gives CDR1 MNHEY, CDR2 SMNVEV (reference sequence). This CDR3 is 15 amino acids long. Germline trimming cut 6 bases from V and 6 bases from J; bases unmatched to any gene: 4. The CDR3, as DNA: TGTGCCAGCAGCTCCGGGACTAGCGGGAGCAATGAGCAGTTCTTC. The encoded protein is CASSSGTSGSNEQFF.